This passage covers 11 T cell receptor beta chains from one sample sequenced in a study of blood T cell repertoires in COVID-19. Some clones are missing from TCRdb's copy, which holds only in-frame ones; the method was immunoSEQ multiplex PCR. In the table there are more than 100,000 clones, 65% to 85% of which are singletons. The sequencing input was peripheral blood. The receptors here all came from a woman in her 70s with acute or convalescent COVID-19.

This chain joins TRBV6-2 or TRBV6-3 and TRBJ1-2; D gene uncertain. The V end was cut by 6 bases, the J end by 13 bases, with 27 bases between. The CDR3 loop spans 15 amino acids. Per germline, CDR1 MNHEY and CDR2 SVGEGT. The CDR3 loop reads CASSPVETGDYRGTF. The DNA for the CDR3 is TGTGCCAGCAGCCCTGTCGAGACCGGTGACTACCGGGGCACCTTC.

The V and J genes are TRBV3-1 (or the pseudogene TRBV3-2) and TRBJ2-2; TRBD1 matches at 8 bases. Germline-derived CDR1 and CDR2 are LGHDT and YNNKEL (reference sequence). The CDR3 consists of 19 residues. Unmatched junction bases numbered 14, after V lost 4 bases and J lost 1 base. The CDR3 DNA reads TGTGCCAGCAGCCCACACTCGGGACAGGCTGTGGGGAACACCGGGGAGCTGTTTTTT. It is translated as CASSPHSGQAVGNTGELFF.

The CDR3 here is CASVLTGVNEQFF. CDR3 DNA: TGTGCCAGCGTCCTAACCGGGGTAAATGAGCAGTTCTTC. The gene calls are TRBV12-3 or TRBV12-4 and TRBJ2-1, with TRBD2 as a possible D gene (5 bases). This CDR3 region has 13 residues. V was trimmed by 8 bases and J by 7 bases, leaving 15 bases between them.

The chain joins TRBV2 to TRBJ1-1; TRBD1 might be the D (6 bases). The CDR3 spans 14 residues. Trimming shortened V by 9 bases and J by 3 bases, and 17 bases separated the two germline ends. Germline V CDR1 and CDR2: SNHLY, FYNNEI. The CDR3 nucleotides read TGTGCCAGAACACAGGGTTTTAAGGACACTGAAGCTTTCTTT. The encoded protein is CARTQGFKDTEAFF.

This clone has just one count. V and J are TRBV9 and TRBJ1-1, with 9 bases identical to TRBD1. Trimming took 3 bases from V and 8 from J; bases not matched to a gene: 14. Germline CDR1 reads SGDLS; CDR2 reads YYNGEE. The CDR3 is 16 amino acids. The CDR3 spells CASSAPEQGARSEAFF. The CDR3 region has the DNA TGTGCCAGCAGCGCCCCGGAACAGGGGGCGAGGTCGGAAGCTTTCTTT.

This clone was observed once. This chain connects TRBV14 to TRBJ1-2; D gene unclear. CDR1 is SGHDN and CDR2 is FVKESK in the germline V gene. The V end lost 4 bases, the J end lost 0 bases, and 12 bases lay between the germline ends. The CDR3 covers 15 residues. CDR3 sequence: CASSPLAATNYGYTF. The CDR3 DNA is TGTGCCAGCAGCCCTCTGGCGGCCACTAACTATGGCTACACCTTC.

This rearrangement joins TRBV11-2 to TRBJ1-6, with 8 bases fitting TRBD1. The junction had 5 bases not matched to a gene; V was cut back by 3 bases and J by 10 bases. This CDR3 is built from 14 residues. Germline loops: CDR1 SGHAT, CDR2 FQNNGV. The CDR3 DNA follows: TGTGCCAGCAGCTTGGGACAGGAAAGGTCACCCCTCCACTTT. It specifies CASSLGQERSPLHF.

The V and J genes are TRBV5-1 and TRBJ2-3; 9 bases map to TRBD2. The CDR3 extends over 15 amino acids. V was pared by 4 bases and J by 3 bases, with 6 bases of the junction left unmatched. The germline gives CDR1 SGHRS, CDR2 YFSETQ. The chain's CDR3 is CASSIGLAQTDTQYF. The CDR3 nucleotides are TGCGCCAGCAGCATAGGACTAGCGCAGACAGATACGCAGTATTTT.

This chain joins TRBV5-5 and TRBJ2-7; D is possibly TRBD2 (5 bases). CDR1 is SGHKS and CDR2 is YYEKEE in the germline V gene (reference sequence). The CDR3 is made up of 15 amino acids. V shed 0 bases and J shed 2 bases, with 12 bases lying between them. CDR3 sequence: CASSLEGEGAYEQYF. CDR3 bases: TGTGCCAGCAGCTTGGAAGGTGAGGGAGCCTACGAGCAGTACTTC.

This chain joins TRBV11-1 and TRBJ2-1, with TRBD2 matching 11 bases. Germline values: CDR1 SGHAT, CDR2 FQDESV (reference sequence). The J segment lost 9 bases and the V segment lost 1 base, leaving 8 bases of the junction unmatched. CDR3 length: 16 amino acids. The CDR3 reads CASSLVAGGLMGEQFF. In DNA form, the CDR3 reads TGTGCCAGCAGCTTAGTAGCGGGGGGGCTGATGGGTGAGCAGTTCTTC.

The chain links TRBV9 to TRBJ1-1, with D maybe TRBD1 (6 bases). In germline, CDR1 is SGDLS, CDR2 YYNGEE. V lost 0 bases, J lost 4 bases, and 13 bases lay in between. This CDR3 is built from 15 residues. The CDR3: CASSVGTDWGTEAFF. CDR3 sequence (DNA): TGTGCCAGCAGCGTAGGGACAGACTGGGGCACTGAAGCTTTCTTT.